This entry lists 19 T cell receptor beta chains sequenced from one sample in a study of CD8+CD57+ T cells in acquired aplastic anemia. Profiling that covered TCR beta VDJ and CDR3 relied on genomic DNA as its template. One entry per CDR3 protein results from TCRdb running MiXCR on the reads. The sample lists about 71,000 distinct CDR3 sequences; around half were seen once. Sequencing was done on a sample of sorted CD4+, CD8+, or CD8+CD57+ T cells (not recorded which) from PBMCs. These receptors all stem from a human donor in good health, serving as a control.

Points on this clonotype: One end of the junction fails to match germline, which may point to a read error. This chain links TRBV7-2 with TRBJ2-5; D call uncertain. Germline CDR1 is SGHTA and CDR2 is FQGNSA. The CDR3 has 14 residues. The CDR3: CASSLVAVQETQYF. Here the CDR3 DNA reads TGTGCCAGCAGCTTAGTCGCGGTCCAAGAGACCCAGTATTTC.

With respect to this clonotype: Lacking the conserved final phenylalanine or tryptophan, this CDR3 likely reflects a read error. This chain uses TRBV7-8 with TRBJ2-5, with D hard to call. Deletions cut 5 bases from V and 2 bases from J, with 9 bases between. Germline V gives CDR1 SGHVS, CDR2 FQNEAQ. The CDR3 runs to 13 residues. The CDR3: CASSHGLQETQYS. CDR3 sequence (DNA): TGTGCCAGCAGCCACGGGTTACAAGAGACCCAGTACTCC.

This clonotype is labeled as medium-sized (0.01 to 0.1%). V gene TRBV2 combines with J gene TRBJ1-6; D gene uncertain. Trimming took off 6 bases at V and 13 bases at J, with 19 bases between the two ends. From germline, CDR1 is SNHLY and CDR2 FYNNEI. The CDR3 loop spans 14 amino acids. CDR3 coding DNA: TGTGCCAGCAGCCTAGAGGGTACCCAGGTTCCCCTCCACTTT. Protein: CASSLEGTQVPLHF. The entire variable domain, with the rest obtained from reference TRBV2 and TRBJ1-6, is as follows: EPEVTQTPSHQVTQMGQEVILRCVPISNHLYFYWYRQILGQKVEFLVSFYNNEISEKSEIFDDQFSVERPDGSNFTLKIRSTKLEDSAMYFCASSLEGTQVPLHFGNGTRLTVT.

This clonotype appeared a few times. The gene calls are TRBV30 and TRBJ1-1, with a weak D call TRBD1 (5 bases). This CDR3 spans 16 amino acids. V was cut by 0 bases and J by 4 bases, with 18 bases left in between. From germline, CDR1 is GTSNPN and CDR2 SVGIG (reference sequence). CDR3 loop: CAWSVRGGVWFTEAFF. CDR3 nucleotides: TGTGCCTGGAGTGTACGGGGGGGAGTATGGTTCACTGAAGCTTTCTTT.

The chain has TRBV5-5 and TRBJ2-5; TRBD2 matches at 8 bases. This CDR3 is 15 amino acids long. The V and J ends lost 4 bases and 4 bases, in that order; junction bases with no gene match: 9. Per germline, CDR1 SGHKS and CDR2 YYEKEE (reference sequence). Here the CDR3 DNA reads TGTGCCAGCAGCCCCAGAGGCAGCGGGGGAGAGACCCAGTACTTC. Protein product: CASSPRGSGGETQYF.

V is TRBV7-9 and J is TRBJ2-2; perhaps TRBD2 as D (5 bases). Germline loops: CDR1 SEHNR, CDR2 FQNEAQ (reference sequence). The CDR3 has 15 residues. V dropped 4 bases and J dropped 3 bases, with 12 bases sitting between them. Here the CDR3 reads CASSSNPGDTGELFF. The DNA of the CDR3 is TGTGCCAGCAGCTCTAACCCCGGGGACACCGGGGAGCTGTTTTTT.

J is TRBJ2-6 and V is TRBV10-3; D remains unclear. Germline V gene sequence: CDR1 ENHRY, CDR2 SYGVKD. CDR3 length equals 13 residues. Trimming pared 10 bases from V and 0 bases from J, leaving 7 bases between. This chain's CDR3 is CATLGSGANVLTF. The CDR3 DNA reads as TGTGCCACCCTCGGCTCTGGGGCCAACGTCCTGACTTTC.

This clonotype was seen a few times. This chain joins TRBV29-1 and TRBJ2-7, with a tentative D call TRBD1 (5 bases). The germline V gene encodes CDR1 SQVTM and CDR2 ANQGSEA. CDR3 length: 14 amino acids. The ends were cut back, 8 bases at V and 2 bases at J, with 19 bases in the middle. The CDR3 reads CSFSSSGNTYEQYF. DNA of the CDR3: TGCAGCTTTAGCTCCTCAGGGAATACCTACGAGCAGTACTTC.

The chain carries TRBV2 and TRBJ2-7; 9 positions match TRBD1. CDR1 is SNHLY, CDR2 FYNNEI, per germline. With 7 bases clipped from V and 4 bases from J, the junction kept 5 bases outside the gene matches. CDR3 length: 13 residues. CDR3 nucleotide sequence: TGTGCCAGCATGGGGACAGGGAATTACGAGCAGTACTTC. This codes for CASMGTGNYEQYF.

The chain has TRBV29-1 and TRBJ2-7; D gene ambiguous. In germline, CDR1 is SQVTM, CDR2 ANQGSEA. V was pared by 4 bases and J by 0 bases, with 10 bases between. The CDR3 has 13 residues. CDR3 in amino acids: CSVAADSSYEQYF. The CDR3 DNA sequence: TGCAGCGTTGCGGCGGATAGCTCCTACGAGCAGTACTTC.

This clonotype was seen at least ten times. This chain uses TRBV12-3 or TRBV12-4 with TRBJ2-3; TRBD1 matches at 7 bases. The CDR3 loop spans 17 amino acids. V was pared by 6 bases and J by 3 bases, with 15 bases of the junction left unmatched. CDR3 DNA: TGTGCCAGCAGGCGAGGGTTAACAGGGGACCTAACAGATACGCAGTATTTT. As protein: CASRRGLTGDLTDTQYF.

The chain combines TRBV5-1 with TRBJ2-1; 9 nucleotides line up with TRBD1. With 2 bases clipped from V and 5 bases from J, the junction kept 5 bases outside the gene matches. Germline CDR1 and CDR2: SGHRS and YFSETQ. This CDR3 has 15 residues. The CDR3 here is CASSLGTGYHNEQFF. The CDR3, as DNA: TGCGCCAGCAGCTTAGGGACAGGGTACCACAATGAGCAGTTCTTC.

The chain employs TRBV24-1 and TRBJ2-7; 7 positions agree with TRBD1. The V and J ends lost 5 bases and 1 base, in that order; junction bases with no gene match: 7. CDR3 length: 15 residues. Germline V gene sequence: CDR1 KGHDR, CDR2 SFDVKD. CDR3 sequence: CATSVPGQRSYEQYF. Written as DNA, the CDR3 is TGTGCCACCAGTGTTCCGGGACAGCGATCCTACGAGCAGTACTTC.

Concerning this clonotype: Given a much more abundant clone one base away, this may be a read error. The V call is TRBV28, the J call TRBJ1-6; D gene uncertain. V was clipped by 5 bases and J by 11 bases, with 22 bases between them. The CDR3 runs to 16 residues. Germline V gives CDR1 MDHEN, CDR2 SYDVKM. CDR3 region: CASSASGPSVNPPLHF. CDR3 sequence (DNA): TGTGCCAGCAGTGCCTCCGGGCCTTCGGTCAATCCACCCCTCCACTTT.

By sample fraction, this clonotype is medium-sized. The DNA for the CDR3 is TGCAGCGTTGAAAAGGGTGGTGACATCGGCTATGGCTACACCTTC. This gives the protein CSVEKGGDIGYGYTF. The chain uses TRBV29-1 and TRBJ1-2, with unresolved D. Germline CDR1 SQVTM, CDR2 ANQGSEA. This CDR3 has 15 residues. V was shortened by 2 bases and J by 4 bases, with 17 bases between the two germline ends. The variable domain in full, with the rest retrieved from reference TRBV29-1 and TRBJ1-2, is SAVISQKPSRDICQRGTSLTIQCQVDSQVTMMFWYRQQPGQSLTLIATANQGSEATYESGFVIDKFPISRPNLTFSTLTVSNMSPEDSSIYLCSVEKGGDIGYGYTFGSGTRLTVV.

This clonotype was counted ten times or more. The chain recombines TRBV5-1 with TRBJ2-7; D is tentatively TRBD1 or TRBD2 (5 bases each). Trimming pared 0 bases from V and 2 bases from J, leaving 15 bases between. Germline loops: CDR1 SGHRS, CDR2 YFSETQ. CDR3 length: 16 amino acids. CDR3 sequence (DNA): TGCGCCAGCAGCTTGGGGGCTGGGACGGGGACCTACGAGCAGTACTTC. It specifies CASSLGAGTGTYEQYF.

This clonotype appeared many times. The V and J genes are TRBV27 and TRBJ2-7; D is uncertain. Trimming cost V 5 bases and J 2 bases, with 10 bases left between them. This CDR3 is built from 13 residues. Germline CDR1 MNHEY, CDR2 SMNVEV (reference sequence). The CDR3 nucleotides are TGTGCCAGCAGTCCTTCAGTCCCCTACGAGCAGTACTTC. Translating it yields CASSPSVPYEQYF.

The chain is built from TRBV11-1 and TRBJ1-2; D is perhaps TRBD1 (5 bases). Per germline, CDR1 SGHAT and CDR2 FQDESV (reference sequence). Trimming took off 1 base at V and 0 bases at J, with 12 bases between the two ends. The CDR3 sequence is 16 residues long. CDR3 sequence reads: CASSLDGTAANYGYTF. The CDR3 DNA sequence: TGTGCCAGCAGCTTAGATGGGACGGCCGCTAACTATGGCTACACCTTC. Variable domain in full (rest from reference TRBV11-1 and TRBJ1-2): EAEVAQSPRYKITEKSQAVAFWCDPISGHATLYWYRQILGQGPELLVQFQDESVVDDSQLPKDRFSAERLKGVDSTLKIQPAELGDSAMYLCASSLDGTAANYGYTFGSGTRLTVV.

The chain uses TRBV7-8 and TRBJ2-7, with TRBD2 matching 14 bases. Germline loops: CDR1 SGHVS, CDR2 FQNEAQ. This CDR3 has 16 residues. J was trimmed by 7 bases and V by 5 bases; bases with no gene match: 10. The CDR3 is CASSPQTSGGVGEQYF. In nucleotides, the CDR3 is TGTGCCAGCAGCCCACAGACTAGCGGGGGGGTCGGGGAGCAGTACTTC.